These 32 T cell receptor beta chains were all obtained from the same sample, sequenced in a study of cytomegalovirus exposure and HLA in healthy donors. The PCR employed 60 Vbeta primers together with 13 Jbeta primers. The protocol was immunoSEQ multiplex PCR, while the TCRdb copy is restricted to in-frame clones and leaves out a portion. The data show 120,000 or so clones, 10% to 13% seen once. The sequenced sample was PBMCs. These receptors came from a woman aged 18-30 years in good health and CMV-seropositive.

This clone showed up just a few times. DNA for the CDR3: TGTGCCAGCAGCTCCGGACAGACGGATCAGCCCCAGCATTTT. Translating gives CASSSGQTDQPQHF. V is TRBV7-9 and J is TRBJ1-5, with D perhaps matching TRBD1 (6 bases). The CDR3 extends over 14 amino acids. Trimming cost V 4 bases and J 5 bases, with 12 bases left between them. The germline CDR1 and CDR2 sequences are SEHNR and FQNEAQ (reference sequence).

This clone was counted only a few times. The CDR3 is CASSQWGTSTDTQYF. The DNA of the CDR3 is TGCGCCAGCAGTCAGTGGGGGACTAGCACAGATACGCAGTATTTT. The genes are TRBV10-2 and TRBJ2-3; a weak D match, TRBD2 (6 bases). V lost 5 bases to trimming and J lost 0 bases, with 12 bases between them. This CDR3 contains 15 residues. Looked up from germline, CDR1 is WSHSY and CDR2 is SAAADI.

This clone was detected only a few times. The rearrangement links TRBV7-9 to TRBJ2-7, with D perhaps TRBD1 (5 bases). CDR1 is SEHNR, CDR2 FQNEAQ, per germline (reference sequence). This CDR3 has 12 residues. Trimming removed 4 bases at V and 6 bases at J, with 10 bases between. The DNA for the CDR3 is TGTGCCAGCAGCTCCCAGGGATCCGAGCAGTACTTC. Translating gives CASSSQGSEQYF.

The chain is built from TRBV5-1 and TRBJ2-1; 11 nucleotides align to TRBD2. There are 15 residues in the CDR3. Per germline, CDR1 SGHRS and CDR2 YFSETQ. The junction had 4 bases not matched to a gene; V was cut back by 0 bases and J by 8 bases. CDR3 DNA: TGCGCCAGCAGCTTGGATAGCGGGAGGGCCCATGAGCAGTTCTTC. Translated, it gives CASSLDSGRAHEQFF.

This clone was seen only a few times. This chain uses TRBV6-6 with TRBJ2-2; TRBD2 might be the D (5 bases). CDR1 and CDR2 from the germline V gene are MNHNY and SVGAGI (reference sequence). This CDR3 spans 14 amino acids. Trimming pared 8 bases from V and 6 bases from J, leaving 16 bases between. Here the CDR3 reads CASLEGLLAGELFF. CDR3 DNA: TGTGCCAGCCTCGAGGGTTTATTGGCCGGGGAGCTGTTTTTT.

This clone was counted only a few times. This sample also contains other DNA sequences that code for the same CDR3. The CDR3 DNA sequence: TGCGCCAGCAGTGGGACAGCGAACACCGGGGAGCTGTTTTTT. It specifies CASSGTANTGELFF. V usage is TRBV5-1 and J usage is TRBJ2-2; 7 bases fit TRBD1. With 5 bases clipped from V and 0 bases from J, the junction kept 1 base outside the gene matches. There are 14 residues in the CDR3. CDR1 and CDR2 (germline): SGHRS, YFSETQ. The complete variable domain, with remaining parts taken from reference TRBV5-1 and TRBJ2-2, reads KAGVTQTPRYLIKTRGQQVTLSCSPISGHRSVSWYQQTPGQGLQFLFEYFSETQRNKGNFPGRFSGRQFSNSRSEMNVSTLELGDSALYLCASSGTANTGELFFGEGSRLTVL.

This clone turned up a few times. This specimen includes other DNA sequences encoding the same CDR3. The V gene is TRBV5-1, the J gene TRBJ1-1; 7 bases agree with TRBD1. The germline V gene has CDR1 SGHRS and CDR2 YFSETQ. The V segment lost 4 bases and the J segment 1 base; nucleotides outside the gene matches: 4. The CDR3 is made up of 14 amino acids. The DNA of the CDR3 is TGCGCCAGCAGCCTAAGGGGGCAGAACACTGAAGCTTTCTTT. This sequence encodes CASSLRGQNTEAFF. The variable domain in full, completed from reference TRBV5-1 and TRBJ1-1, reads KAGVTQTPRYLIKTRGQQVTLSCSPISGHRSVSWYQQTPGQGLQFLFEYFSETQRNKGNFPGRFSGRQFSNSRSEMNVSTLELGDSALYLCASSLRGQNTEAFFGQGTRLTVV.

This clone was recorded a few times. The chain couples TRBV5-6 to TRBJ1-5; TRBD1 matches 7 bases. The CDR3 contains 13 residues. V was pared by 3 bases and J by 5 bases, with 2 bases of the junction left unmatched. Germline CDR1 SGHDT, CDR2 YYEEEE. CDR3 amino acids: CASSSQGDQPQHF. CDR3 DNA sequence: TGTGCCAGCAGCTCCCAGGGGGATCAGCCCCAGCATTTT. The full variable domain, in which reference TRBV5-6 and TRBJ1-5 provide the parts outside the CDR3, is DAGVTQSPTHLIKTRGQQVTLRCSPKSGHDTVSWYQQALGQGPQFIFQYYEEEERQRGNFPDRFSGHQFPNYSSELNVNALLLGDSALYLCASSSQGDQPQHFGDGTRLSIL.

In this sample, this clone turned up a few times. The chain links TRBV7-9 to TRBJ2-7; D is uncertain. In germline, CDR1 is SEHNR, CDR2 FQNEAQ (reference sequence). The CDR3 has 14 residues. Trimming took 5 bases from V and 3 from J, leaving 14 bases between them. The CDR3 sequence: CASSPTAGSYEQYF. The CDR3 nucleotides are TGTGCCAGCAGCCCCACAGCCGGCAGCTACGAGCAGTACTTC. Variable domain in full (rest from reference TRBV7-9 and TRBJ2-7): DTGVSQNPRHKITKRGQNVTFRCDPISEHNRLYWYRQTLGQGPEFLTYFQNEAQLEKSRLLSDRFSAERPKGSFSTLEIQRTEQGDSAMYLCASSPTAGSYEQYFGPGTRLTVT.

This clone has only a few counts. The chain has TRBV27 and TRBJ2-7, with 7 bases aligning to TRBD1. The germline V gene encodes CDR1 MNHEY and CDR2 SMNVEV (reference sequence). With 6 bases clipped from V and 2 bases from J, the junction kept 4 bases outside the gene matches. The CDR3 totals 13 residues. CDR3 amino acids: CASSLGTAYEQYF. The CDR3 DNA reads TGTGCCAGCAGCCTGGGGACAGCCTACGAGCAGTACTTC.

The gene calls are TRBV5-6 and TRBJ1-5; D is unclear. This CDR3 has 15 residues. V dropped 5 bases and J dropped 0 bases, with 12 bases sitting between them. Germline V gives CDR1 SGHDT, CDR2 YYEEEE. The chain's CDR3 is CASSQTPYSNQPQHF. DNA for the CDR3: TGTGCCAGCAGTCAGACTCCTTATAGCAATCAGCCCCAGCATTTT.

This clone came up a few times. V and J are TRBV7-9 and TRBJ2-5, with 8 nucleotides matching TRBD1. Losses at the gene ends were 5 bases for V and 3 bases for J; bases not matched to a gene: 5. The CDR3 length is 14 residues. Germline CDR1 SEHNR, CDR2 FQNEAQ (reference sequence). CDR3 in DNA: TGTGCCAGCAGCCGCGGGACAGGAAAAGAGACCCAGTACTTC. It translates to CASSRGTGKETQYF.

CDR3 residues: CSVVDLPMNTEAFF. The CDR3 DNA reads TGCAGCGTCGTCGACTTGCCGATGAACACTGAAGCTTTCTTT. V and J are TRBV29-1 and TRBJ1-1; no definite D call. Germline lookup yields CDR1 SQVTM and CDR2 ANQGSEA. V was trimmed by 6 bases and J by 0 bases, leaving 14 bases between them. The CDR3 totals 14 residues.

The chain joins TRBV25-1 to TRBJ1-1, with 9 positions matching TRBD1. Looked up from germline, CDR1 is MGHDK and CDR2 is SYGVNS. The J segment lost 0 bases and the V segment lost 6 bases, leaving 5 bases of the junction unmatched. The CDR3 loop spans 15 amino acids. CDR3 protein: CASRWGQGLNTEAFF. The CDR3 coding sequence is TGTGCCAGCAGGTGGGGACAGGGCCTGAACACTGAAGCTTTCTTT. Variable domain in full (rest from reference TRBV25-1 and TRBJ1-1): EADIYQTPRYLVIGTGKKITLECSQTMGHDKMYWYQQDPGMELHLIHYSYGVNSTEKGDLSSESTVSRIRTEHFPLTLESARPSHTSQYLCASRWGQGLNTEAFFGQGTRLTVV.

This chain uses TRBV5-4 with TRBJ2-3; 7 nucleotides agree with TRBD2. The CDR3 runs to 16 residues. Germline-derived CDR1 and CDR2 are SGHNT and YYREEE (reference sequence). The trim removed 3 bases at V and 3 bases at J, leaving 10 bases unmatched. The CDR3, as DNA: TGTGCCAGCAGCTCGTTAGACTGGGAGGGTACAGATACGCAGTATTTT. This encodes CASSSLDWEGTDTQYF.

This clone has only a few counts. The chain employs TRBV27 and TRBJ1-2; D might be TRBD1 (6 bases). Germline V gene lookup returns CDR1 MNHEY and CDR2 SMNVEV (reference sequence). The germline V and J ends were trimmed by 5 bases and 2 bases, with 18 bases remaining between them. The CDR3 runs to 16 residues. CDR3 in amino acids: CASSPYPGTYNYGYTF. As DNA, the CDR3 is TGTGCCAGCAGTCCATATCCCGGGACATACAACTATGGCTACACCTTC.

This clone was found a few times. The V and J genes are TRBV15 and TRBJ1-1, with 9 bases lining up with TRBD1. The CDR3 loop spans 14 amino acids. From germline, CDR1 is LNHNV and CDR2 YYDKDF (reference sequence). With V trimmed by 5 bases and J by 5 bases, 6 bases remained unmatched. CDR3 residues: CATSWTGDKTEAFF. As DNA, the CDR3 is TGTGCCACCAGCTGGACAGGGGATAAGACTGAAGCTTTCTTT.

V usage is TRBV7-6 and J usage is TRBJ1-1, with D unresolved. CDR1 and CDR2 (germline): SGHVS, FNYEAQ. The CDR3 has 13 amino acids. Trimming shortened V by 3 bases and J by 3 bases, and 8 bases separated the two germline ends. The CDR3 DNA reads TGTGCCAGCAGCTTTGTTCAGGACACTGAAGCTTTCTTT. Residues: CASSFVQDTEAFF.

The CDR3: CASSERDTGELFF. CDR3 nucleotide sequence: TGTGCCAGCAGTGAGAGGGATACCGGGGAGCTGTTTTTT. The chain combines TRBV6-1 with TRBJ2-2; tentative D call: TRBD2 (5 bases). CDR1 and CDR2 (germline): MNHNS, SASEGT. V gave up 3 bases and J gave up 5 bases, with 7 bases separating them. This CDR3 contains 13 residues.

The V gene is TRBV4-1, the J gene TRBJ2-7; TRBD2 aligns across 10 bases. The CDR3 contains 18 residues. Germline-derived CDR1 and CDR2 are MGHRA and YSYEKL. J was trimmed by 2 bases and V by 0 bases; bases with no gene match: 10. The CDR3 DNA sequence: TGCGCCAGCAGCCAAGATCCCCCCCGGACTAGCGGTACCTACGAGCAGTACTTC. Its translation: CASSQDPPRTSGTYEQYF.

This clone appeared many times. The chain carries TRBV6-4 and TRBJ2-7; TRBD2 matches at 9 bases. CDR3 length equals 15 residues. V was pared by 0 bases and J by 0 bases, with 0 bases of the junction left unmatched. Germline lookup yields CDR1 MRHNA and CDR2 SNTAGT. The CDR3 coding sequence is TGTGCCAGCAGTGACTCTAGCGGGAGCTCCTACGAGCAGTACTTC. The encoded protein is CASSDSSGSSYEQYF.

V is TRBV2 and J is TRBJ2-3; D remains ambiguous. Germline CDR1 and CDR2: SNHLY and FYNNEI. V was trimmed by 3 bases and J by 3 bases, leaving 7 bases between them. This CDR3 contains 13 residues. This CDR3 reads CASSDAGTDTQYF. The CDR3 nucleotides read TGTGCCAGCAGTGATGCCGGTACAGATACGCAGTATTTT.

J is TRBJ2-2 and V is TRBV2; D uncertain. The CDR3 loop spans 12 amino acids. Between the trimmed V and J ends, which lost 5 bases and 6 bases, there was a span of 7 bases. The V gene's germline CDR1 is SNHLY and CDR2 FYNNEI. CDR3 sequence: CASSSAPGELFF. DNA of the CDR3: TGTGCCAGCAGTAGCGCCCCCGGGGAGCTGTTTTTT.

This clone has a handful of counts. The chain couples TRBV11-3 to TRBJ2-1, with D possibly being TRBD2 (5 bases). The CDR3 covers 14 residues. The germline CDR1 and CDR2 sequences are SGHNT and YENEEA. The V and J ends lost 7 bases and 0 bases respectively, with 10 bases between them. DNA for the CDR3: TGTGCCAGCAAGGAGGAGAGCTCCTACAATGAGCAGTTCTTC. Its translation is CASKEESSYNEQFF.

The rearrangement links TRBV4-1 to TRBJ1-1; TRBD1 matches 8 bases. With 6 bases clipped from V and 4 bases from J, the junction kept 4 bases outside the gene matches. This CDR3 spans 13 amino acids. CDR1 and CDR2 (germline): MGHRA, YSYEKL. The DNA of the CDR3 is TGCGCCAGCAGAGGGACAGGCACCACTGAAGCTTTCTTT. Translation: CASRGTGTTEAFF.

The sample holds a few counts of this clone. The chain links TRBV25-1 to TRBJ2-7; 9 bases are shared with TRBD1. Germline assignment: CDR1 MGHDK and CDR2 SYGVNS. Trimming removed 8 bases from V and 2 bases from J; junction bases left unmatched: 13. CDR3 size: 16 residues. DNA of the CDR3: TGTGCCAGCTCTAAACGAGGGACAGGGTCTCCCTACGAGCAGTACTTC. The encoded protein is CASSKRGTGSPYEQYF.

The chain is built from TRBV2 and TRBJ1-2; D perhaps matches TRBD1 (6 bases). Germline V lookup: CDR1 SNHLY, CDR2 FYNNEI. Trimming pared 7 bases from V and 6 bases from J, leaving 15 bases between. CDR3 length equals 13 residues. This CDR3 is CASKTGQYNGYTF. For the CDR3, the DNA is TGTGCCAGCAAGACCGGACAGTATAATGGCTACACCTTC.

The CDR3 here is CASNPQGADTEAFF. The CDR3 DNA follows: TGTGCCAGCAACCCCCAGGGGGCTGACACTGAAGCTTTCTTT. This sequence joins TRBV2 and TRBJ1-1; TRBD1 aligns across 8 bases. The CDR3 extends over 14 amino acids. V lost 7 bases, J lost 3 bases, and 7 bases stayed unmatched. Germline CDR1 and CDR2: SNHLY and FYNNEI.

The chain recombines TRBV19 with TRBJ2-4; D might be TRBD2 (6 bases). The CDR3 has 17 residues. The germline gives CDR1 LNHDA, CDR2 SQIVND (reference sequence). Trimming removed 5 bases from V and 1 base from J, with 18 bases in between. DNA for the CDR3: TGTGCCAGTAGTCCTTTAGCGGAAGCGATGGCCAAAAACATTCAGTACTTC. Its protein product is CASSPLAEAMAKNIQYF.

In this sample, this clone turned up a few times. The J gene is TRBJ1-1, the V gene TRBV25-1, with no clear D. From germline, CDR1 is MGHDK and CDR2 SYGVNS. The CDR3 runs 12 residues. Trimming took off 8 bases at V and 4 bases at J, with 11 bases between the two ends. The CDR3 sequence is CASSSGFTEAFF. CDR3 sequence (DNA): TGTGCCAGCTCCTCGGGATTCACTGAAGCTTTCTTT.

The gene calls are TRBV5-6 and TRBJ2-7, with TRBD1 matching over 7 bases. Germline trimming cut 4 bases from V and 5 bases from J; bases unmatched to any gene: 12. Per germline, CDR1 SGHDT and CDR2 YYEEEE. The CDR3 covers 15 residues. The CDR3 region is CASSLIRGRFNEQYF. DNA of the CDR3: TGTGCCAGCAGCCTGATCAGGGGGAGATTCAACGAGCAGTACTTC.

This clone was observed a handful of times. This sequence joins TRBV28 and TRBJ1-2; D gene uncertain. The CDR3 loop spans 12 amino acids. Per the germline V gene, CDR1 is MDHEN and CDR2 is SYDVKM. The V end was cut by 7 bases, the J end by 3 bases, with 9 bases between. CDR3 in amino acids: CASNGKHYGYTF. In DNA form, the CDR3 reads TGTGCCAGCAACGGGAAGCACTATGGCTACACCTTC.